This is a list of T cell receptor beta chains from one sample in a study of vaccination effects on CD4 cells after COVID-19. What these receptors recognize is not known. Method: immunoSEQ multiplex PCR; TCRdb's copy keeps in-frame clones and lacks some. This sample has nearly 50,000 clones, with around 70% found just once. The specimen was CD4+ T cells from PBMCs cultured without peptide, collected after COVID-19 vaccination. The origin of the receptors is a human donor who had a prior SARS-CoV-2 infection. The CDR3 runs from the conserved cysteine through the conserved F or W. The D gene is left open where the match is weak. Rows give clone size only sometimes, using once, few, many, or a class for an expanded clone.

>TRBJ2-3|.|TRBV7-2|TRBD2
CASSLGGRVTDTQYF
TGTGCCAGCAGCTTAGGCGGGAGGGTGACAGATACGCAGTATTTT
>TRBJ2-7|.|TRBV7-9|.
CASTSAGPYEQYF
TGTGCCAGCACGTCGGCAGGCCCCTACGAGCAGTACTTC
>TRBJ2-1|once|TRBV6-5|.
CASILGVGSGEQFF
TGTGCCAGCATCCTGGGGGTGGGTTCGGGGGAGCAGTTCTTC
>TRBJ2-3|.|TRBV5-1|.
CASSLSDTQYF
TGCGCCAGCTCCTTGTCAGATACGCAGTATTTT
>TRBJ2-2|.|TRBV2|TRBD1
CASMGQGYTGELFF
TGTGCCAGCATGGGACAGGGGTACACCGGGGAGCTGTTTTTT
>TRBJ2-2|.|TRBV4-3|.
CASSQDLWTGELFF
TGCGCCAGCAGCCAAGATTTGTGGACCGGGGAGCTGTTTTTT
>TRBJ2-7|.|TRBV6-5|TRBD1
CASRRGIGLYEQYF
TGTGCCAGCCGCAGGGGGATTGGACTCTACGAGCAGTACTTC
>TRBJ1-3|.|TRBV6-5|.
CASSRLDGNTIYF
TGTGCCAGCAGCCGTCTGGACGGAAACACCATATATTTT
>TRBJ2-3|.|TRBV6-1|.
CASSEVYMDF
TGTGCCAGCAGTGAAGTGTACATGGATTTT
>TRBJ1-1|.|TRBV14|.
CASSLAIGGPTEAFF
TGTGCCAGCAGCTTGGCGATTGGGGGGCCCACTGAAGCTTTCTTT
>TRBJ1-1|.|TRBV18|.
CASSPGSTEAFF
TGTGCCAGCTCACCGGGGTCCACTGAAGCTTTCTTT
>TRBJ2-5|.|TRBV7-3|.
CASSLLGRGETQYF
TGTGCCAGCAGTCTACTGGGGCGGGGAGAGACCCAGTACTTC
>TRBJ2-7|.|TRBV5-1|.
CASSLDQGNYYEQYF
TGCGCCAGCAGCTTAGACCAGGGGAACTACTACGAGCAGTACTTC
>TRBJ2-7|.|TRBV21-1|.
CASSPQGQGYEQYF
TGTGCCAGCAGCCCGCAGGGACAGGGCTACGAGCAGTACTTC
>TRBJ2-5|.|TRBV18|.
CASSPRGPPDETQYF
TGTGCCAGCTCACCCCGGGGCCCCCCTGACGAGACCCAGTACTTC
>TRBJ1-2|.|TRBV19|TRBD1
CASTLQGTNYGYTF
TGTGCCAGTACCCTACAGGGGACCAACTATGGCTACACCTTC
>TRBJ2-5|.|TRBV7-2|.
CASSPRDRQETQYF
TGTGCCAGCAGCCCCCGGGACCGGCAAGAGACCCAGTACTTC
>TRBJ2-5|few|TRBV5-5|.
CASSLYQVWETQYF
TGTGCCAGCAGCTTGTATCAGGTGTGGGAGACCCAGTACTTC
>TRBJ2-1|few|TRBV18|TRBD2
CASSFTAGTSGHNEQFF
TGTGCCAGCTCATTCACCGCCGGGACTAGCGGGCACAATGAGCAGTTCTTC
>TRBJ1-3|.|TRBV19|TRBD1
CASSTTGTGRNTIYF
TGTGCCAGTAGTACTACCGGGACAGGTAGAAACACCATATATTTT
>TRBJ2-7|.|TRBV5-5|TRBD1
CASSSPGRTGREQYF
TGTGCCAGCAGCTCACCGGGACGGACAGGGCGCGAGCAGTACTTC
>TRBJ2-1|.|TRBV11-2|TRBD2
CASSSLSFPAGGPYNEQFF
TGTGCCAGCAGCTCCCTATCCTTCCCAGCGGGGGGGCCCTACAATGAGCAGTTCTTC
>TRBJ1-1|medium-sized|TRBV27|.
CASSSMEAGLTEAFF
TGTGCCAGCAGTTCTATGGAAGCAGGCTTAACTGAAGCTTTCTTT
>TRBJ2-7|.|TRBV7-2|TRBD2
CASSLTKREVEQYF
TGTGCCAGCAGCTTAACAAAGCGGGAGGTCGAGCAGTACTTC
>TRBJ1-5|.|TRBV27|TRBD1
CASGPTGEDQPQHF
TGTGCCAGCGGACCTACAGGGGAGGATCAGCCCCAGCATTTT
>TRBJ2-3|.|TRBV5-5|.
CASSPFSDTQYF
TGTGCCAGCAGCCCCTTTTCGGATACGCAGTATTTT
>TRBJ1-4|.|TRBV10-3|.
CAAQDRNEKLFF
TGTGCCGCACAGGACCGAAATGAAAAACTGTTTTTT
>TRBJ2-7|.|TRBV3-1/TRBV3-2|TRBD2
CASSQRGYEQYF
TGTGCCAGCAGCCAGCGGGGGTACGAGCAGTACTTC
>TRBJ2-7|.|TRBV5-4|TRBD2
CASSPGATSGITYEQYF
TGTGCCAGCAGCCCAGGGGCCACTAGCGGAATTACCTACGAGCAGTACTTC
>TRBJ1-1|.|TRBV30|.
CAWRLRPGLRGGLGTEAFF
TGTGCCTGGAGGCTAAGGCCGGGGCTCCGAGGCGGATTGGGAACTGAAGCTTTCTTT
>TRBJ2-5|.|TRBV5-1|TRBD2
CASSLMTSAQGETQYF
TGCGCCAGCAGCTTAATGACTAGCGCTCAAGGAGAGACCCAGTACTTC
>TRBJ2-3|.|TRBV4-2|TRBD2
CASSQDGVAGGTDTQYF
TGTGCCAGCAGCCAAGATGGGGTAGCGGGAGGGACAGATACGCAGTATTTT
>TRBJ1-2|.|TRBV18|.
CASSPGIGFEGYTF
TGTGCCAGCTCACCAGGGATCGGGTTCGAGGGCTACACCTTC
>TRBJ2-3|few|TRBV29-1|.
CSVEVQSTDTQYF
TGCAGCGTTGAGGTTCAGTCCACAGATACGCAGTATTTT
>TRBJ1-2|.|TRBV28|.
CASSLGVGAINGYTF
TGTGCCAGCAGTTTGGGGGTGGGTGCGATTAATGGCTACACCTTC
>TRBJ2-7|few|TRBV7-2|.
CASSFGAGPYEQYF
TGTGCCAGCAGCTTTGGGGCAGGGCCCTACGAGCAGTACTTC
>TRBJ1-1|few|TRBV6-2/TRBV6-3|.
CASSYPRDGNTEAFF
TGTGCCAGCAGTTACCCCAGGGACGGTAACACTGAAGCTTTCTTT
>TRBJ2-7|.|TRBV5-1|TRBD2
CASSLLAGVREQYF
TGCGCCAGCAGCTTGCTAGCGGGAGTTCGCGAGCAGTACTTC
>TRBJ1-2|.|TRBV5-8|.
CASSLDGPNYGYTF
TGTGCCAGCAGCTTGGACGGCCCTAACTATGGCTACACCTTC
>TRBJ2-1|.|TRBV11-3|.
CASSLDNSYNEQFF
TGTGCCAGCAGCTTGGATAACTCCTACAATGAGCAGTTCTTC
>TRBJ2-7|once|TRBV20-1|TRBD1
CSASDRDYEQYF
TGCAGTGCTAGTGACAGGGACTACGAGCAGTACTTC
>TRBJ1-2|.|TRBV28|.
CASSQTPDYYGYTF
TGTGCCAGCAGTCAAACCCCAGATTACTATGGCTACACCTTC
>TRBJ2-2|.|TRBV5-1|TRBD1
CASSWGTENTGELFF
TGCGCCAGCAGTTGGGGGACAGAGAACACCGGGGAGCTGTTTTTT